This is a list of T cell receptor beta chains from one sample in a study of beta chain features in type 1 diabetes. Assay: immunoSEQ multiplex PCR; the TCRdb copy retains only in-frame clones and omits some. The table lists around 330,000 clones, roughly 11% of them singletons. Specimen: naive CD4+ T cells from blood. These receptors were taken from a woman under 40 in good health. CDR3s include the opening cysteine and the closing phenylalanine or tryptophan. The D gene is left open where the match is weak.

TRBV7-7	-	TRBJ2-5	CASSFSGVGGETQYF
TRBV18	TRBD1	TRBJ2-3	CASSLQGVGDTQYF
TRBV5-1	TRBD1	TRBJ2-1	CASSPTTGVRRREQFF
TRBV18	TRBD2	TRBJ2-2	CASSPAGLGNTGELFF
TRBV18	TRBD1	TRBJ1-5	CASSPGPGQGLGQPQHF
TRBV19	TRBD1	TRBJ1-2	CASRKTTGQEGGYGYTF
TRBV23-1	-	TRBJ2-1	CASTHQGDEQFF
TRBV5-1	TRBD2	TRBJ2-7	CASSRGLAGFFAYEQYF
TRBV12-5	TRBD1	TRBJ2-2	CASGLAMTGTNTGELFF
TRBV4-3	TRBD2	TRBJ2-5	CASSQDGTSSQTQYF
TRBV2	-	TRBJ2-5	CASSETEVQETQYF
TRBV7-9	TRBD2	TRBJ2-1	CASSPPAGRMGNEQFF
TRBV9	TRBD2	TRBJ2-2	CASSNQGLADTGELFF
TRBV1	-	TRBJ1-2	CTSSQGAWLANYGYTF
TRBV30	-	TRBJ2-3	CAWSTGSSRDTQYF
TRBV27	-	TRBJ2-7	CASSLSASLSSYEQYF
TRBV15	TRBD1	TRBJ2-7	CATGRDSQNEQYF
TRBV4-1	TRBD1	TRBJ2-1	CASSQAGTGGMWNEQFF
TRBV18	-	TRBJ2-5	CASSPRDFTGYQETQYF
TRBV6-5	-	TRBJ2-3	CASSRTGPDTQYF
TRBV19	TRBD1	TRBJ2-1	CASRAGQASNEQFF
TRBV4-3	-	TRBJ2-5	CASSQSVVETQYF
TRBV27	-	TRBJ1-1	CASSPLLNTEAFF
TRBV28	-	TRBJ2-7	CASGREPTYEQYF
TRBV7-9	TRBD1	TRBJ1-3	CASSSPDRARNTIYF
TRBV7-3	TRBD2	TRBJ2-1	CASSLAGGRTYNEQFF
TRBV7-6	-	TRBJ1-4	CASSLAGGEKLFF
TRBV6-5	TRBD2	TRBJ2-7	CASRTVSGRVEQYF
TRBV27	-	TRBJ1-3	CASSPRTVSGNTIYF
TRBV4-3	-	TRBJ1-3	CASSQDFNSGSGNTIYF
TRBV28	-	TRBJ1-5	CASDLNTGLQPQHF
TRBV5-6	TRBD1	TRBJ1-2	CASSLAGGLIYGYTF
TRBV7-2	TRBD1	TRBJ2-1	CASSLRRDRGREQFF
TRBV7-2	-	TRBJ1-5	CASSFEVWQPQHF
TRBV30	-	TRBJ1-1	CAWSVRGFNTEAFF
TRBV7-9	TRBD1	TRBJ2-7	CASSSTGTGVLAFPYEQYF
TRBV5-4	TRBD1	TRBJ1-2	CASSLGTGVQDYGYTF
TRBV27	-	TRBJ2-7	CASSPLHSYEQYF
TRBV19	-	TRBJ1-2	CASSKSEFYGYTF
TRBV7-2	-	TRBJ1-2	CASRQGIPNYGYTF
TRBV9	TRBD2	TRBJ2-2	CASSVDPRGTGELFF
TRBV28	TRBD2	TRBJ2-1	CASSLGRELNEQFF
TRBV15	TRBD1	TRBJ2-7	CATSKGQGTHEQYF
TRBV30	TRBD1	TRBJ1-1	CAWSATSRGSTEAFF
TRBV18	TRBD2	TRBJ2-7	CASSPPGLAGNEQYF
TRBV5-1	TRBD1	TRBJ2-7	CASSDRGPSYEQYF
TRBV5-6	-	TRBJ2-5	CASSLGRGWDQETQYF
TRBV11-1	-	TRBJ2-2	CASSLVGGVNGELFF
TRBV30	-	TRBJ1-1	CAWSADRRTEAFF
TRBV30	-	TRBJ1-2	CAWSPAGIYTF
TRBV18	TRBD2	TRBJ2-3	CASSPDTLLAGAPSTDTQYF